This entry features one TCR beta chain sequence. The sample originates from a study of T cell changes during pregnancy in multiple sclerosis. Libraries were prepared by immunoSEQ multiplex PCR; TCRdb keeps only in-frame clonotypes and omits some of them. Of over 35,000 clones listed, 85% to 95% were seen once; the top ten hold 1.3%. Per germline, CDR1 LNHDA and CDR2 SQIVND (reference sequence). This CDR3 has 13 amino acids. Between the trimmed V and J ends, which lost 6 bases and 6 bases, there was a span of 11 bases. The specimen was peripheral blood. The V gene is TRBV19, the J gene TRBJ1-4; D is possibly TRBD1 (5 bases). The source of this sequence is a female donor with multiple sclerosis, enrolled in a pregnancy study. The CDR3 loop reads CASRDDSYEKLFF. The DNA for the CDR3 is TGTGCCAGTAGAGACGACAGTTATGAAAAACTGTTTTTT.